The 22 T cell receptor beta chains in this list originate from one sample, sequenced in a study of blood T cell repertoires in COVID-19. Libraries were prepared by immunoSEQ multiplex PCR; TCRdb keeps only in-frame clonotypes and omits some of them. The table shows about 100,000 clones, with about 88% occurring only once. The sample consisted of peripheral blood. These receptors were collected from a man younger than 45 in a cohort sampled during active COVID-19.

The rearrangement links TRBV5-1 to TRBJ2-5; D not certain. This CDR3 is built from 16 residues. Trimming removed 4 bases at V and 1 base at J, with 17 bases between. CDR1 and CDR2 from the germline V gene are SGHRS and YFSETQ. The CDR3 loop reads CASSPFRRGTQETQYF. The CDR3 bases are TGCGCCAGCAGCCCCTTTCGGCGAGGCACCCAAGAGACCCAGTACTTC.

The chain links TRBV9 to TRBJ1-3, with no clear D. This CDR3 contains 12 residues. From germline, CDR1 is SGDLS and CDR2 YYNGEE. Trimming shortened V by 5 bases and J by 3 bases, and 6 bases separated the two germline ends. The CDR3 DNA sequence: TGTGCCAGCAGTGCGCGTGGAAACACCATATATTTT. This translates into CASSARGNTIYF.

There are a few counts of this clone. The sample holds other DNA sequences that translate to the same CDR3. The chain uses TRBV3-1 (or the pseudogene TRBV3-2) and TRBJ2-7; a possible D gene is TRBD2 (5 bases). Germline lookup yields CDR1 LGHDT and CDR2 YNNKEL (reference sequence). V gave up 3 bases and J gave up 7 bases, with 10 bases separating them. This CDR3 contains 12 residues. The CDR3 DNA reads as TGTGCCAGCAGCCATGAGGGTCGGGAGCAGTACTTC. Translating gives CASSHEGREQYF.

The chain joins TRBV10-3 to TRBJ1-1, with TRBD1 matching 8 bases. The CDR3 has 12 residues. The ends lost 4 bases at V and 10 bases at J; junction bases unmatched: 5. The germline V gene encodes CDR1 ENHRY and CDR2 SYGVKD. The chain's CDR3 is CAISAGQGPAFF. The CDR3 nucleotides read TGTGCCATCAGTGCCGGACAGGGTCCAGCTTTCTTT.

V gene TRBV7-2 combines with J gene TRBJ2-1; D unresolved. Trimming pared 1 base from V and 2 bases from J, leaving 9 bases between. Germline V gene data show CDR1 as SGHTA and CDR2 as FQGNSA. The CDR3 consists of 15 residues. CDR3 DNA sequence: TGTGCCAGCAGCTTAGTCGGCGGTACCTACAATGAGCAGTTCTTC. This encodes CASSLVGGTYNEQFF.

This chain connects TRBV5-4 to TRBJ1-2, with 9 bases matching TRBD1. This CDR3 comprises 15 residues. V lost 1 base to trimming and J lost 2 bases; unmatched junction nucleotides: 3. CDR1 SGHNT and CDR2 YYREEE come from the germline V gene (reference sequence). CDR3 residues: CASSLPGQGNYGYTF. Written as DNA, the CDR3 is TGTGCCAGCAGCTTGCCTGGACAGGGGAACTATGGCTACACCTTC.

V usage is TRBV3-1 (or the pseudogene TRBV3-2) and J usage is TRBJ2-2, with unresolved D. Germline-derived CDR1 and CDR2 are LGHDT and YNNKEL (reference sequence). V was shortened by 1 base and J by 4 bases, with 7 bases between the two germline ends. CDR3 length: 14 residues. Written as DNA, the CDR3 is TGTGCCAGCAGCCAAGCTTCGAGCACCGGGGAGCTGTTTTTT. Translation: CASSQASSTGELFF.

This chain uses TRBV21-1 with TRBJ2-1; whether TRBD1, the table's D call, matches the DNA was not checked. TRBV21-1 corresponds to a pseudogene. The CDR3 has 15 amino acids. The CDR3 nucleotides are TGTGCCAGCAGCCAAAGAGGGGACAGGGACAATGAGCAGTTCTTC. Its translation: CASSQRGDRDNEQFF.

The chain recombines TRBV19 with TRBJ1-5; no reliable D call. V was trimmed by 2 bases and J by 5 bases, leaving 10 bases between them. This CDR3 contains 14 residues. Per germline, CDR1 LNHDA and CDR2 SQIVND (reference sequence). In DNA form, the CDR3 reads TGTGCCAGTAGTATACGGTTGGGCGATCAGCCCCAGCATTTT. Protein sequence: CASSIRLGDQPQHF.

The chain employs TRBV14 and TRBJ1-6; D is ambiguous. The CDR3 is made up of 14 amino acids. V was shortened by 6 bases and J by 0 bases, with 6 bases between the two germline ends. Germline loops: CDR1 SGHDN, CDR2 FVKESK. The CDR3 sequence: CASRRSSYNSPLHF. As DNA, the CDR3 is TGTGCCAGCAGGCGGAGCTCCTATAATTCACCCCTCCACTTT. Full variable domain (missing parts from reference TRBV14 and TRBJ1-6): EAGVTQFPSHSVIEKGQTVTLRCDPISGHDNLYWYRRVMGKEIKFLLHFVKESKQDESGMPNNRFLAERTGGTYSTLKVQPAELEDSGVYFCASRRSSYNSPLHFGNGTRLTVT.

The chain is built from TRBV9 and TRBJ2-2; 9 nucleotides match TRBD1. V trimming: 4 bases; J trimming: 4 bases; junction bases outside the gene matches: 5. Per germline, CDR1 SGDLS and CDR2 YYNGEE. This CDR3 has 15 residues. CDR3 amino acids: CASSSQGAGTGELFF. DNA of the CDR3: TGTGCCAGCAGCTCACAGGGGGCAGGCACCGGGGAGCTGTTTTTT.

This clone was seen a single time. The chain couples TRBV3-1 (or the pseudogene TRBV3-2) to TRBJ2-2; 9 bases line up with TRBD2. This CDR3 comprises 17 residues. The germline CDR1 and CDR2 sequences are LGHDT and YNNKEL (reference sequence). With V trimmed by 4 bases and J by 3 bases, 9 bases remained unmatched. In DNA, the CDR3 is TGTGCCAGCAGCCGCGGACTCCAGCGGGGGGACACCGGGGAGCTGTTTTTT. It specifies CASSRGLQRGDTGELFF.

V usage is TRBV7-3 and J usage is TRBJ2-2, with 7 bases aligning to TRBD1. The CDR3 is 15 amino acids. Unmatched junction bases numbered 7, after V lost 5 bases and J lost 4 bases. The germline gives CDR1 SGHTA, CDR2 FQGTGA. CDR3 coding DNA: TGTGCCAGCAGCCCAGGGACAGTAAGCACCGGGGAGCTGTTTTTT. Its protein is CASSPGTVSTGELFF.

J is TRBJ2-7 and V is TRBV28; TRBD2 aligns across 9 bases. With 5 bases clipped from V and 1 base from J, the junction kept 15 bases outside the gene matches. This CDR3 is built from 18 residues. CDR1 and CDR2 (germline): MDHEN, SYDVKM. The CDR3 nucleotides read TGTGCCAGCAGTCCCCGGGCGGGGGGACTAGCACTATCCTACGAGCAGTACTTC. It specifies CASSPRAGGLALSYEQYF.

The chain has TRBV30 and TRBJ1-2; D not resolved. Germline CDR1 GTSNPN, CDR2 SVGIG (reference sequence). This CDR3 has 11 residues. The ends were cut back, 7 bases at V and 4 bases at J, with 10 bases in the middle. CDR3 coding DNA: TGTGCCTCCCCGAGAGGCTATGGCTACACCTTC. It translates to CASPRGYGYTF.

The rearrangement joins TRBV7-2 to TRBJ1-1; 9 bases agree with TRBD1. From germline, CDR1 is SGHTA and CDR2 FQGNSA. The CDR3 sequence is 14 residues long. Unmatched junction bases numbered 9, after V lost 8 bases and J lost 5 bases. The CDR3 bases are TGTGCCAGCTCTTACTCACAGGGGGCAACTGAAGCTTTCTTT. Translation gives CASSYSQGATEAFF.

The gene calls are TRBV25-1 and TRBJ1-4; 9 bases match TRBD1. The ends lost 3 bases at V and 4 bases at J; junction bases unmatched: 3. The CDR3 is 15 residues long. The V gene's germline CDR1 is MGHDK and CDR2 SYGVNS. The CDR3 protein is CASSDLTGGNEKLFF. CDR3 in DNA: TGTGCCAGCAGTGATTTGACAGGGGGTAATGAAAAACTGTTTTTT.

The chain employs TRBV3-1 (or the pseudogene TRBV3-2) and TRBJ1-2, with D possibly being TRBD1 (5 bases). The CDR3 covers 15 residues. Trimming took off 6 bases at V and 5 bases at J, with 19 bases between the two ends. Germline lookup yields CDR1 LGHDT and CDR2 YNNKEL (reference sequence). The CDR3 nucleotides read TGTGCCAGCAGGCGGAATACAGGAAGCGATTATGGCTACACCTTC. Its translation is CASRRNTGSDYGYTF.

This CDR3 reads CASSPRRRDRETQYF. CDR3 DNA sequence: TGTGCCAGCAGCCCCCGCCGGCGGGACCGAGAGACCCAGTACTTC. V gene TRBV9 combines with J gene TRBJ2-5; D is possibly TRBD2 (6 bases). Trimming removed 4 bases from V and 4 bases from J, with 17 bases in between. The CDR3 consists of 15 residues. Germline CDR1 is SGDLS and CDR2 is YYNGEE.

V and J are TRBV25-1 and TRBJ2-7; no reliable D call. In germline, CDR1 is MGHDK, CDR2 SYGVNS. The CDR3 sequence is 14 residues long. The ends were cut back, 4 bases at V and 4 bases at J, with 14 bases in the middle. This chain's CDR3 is CASSVGGRSYEQYF. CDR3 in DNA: TGTGCCAGCAGTGTAGGCGGCAGAAGTTACGAGCAGTACTTC.

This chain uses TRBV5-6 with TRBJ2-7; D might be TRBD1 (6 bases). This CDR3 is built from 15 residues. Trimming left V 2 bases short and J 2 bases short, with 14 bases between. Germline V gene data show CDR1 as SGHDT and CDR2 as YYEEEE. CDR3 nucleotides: TGTGCCAGCAGCTTTATGGGGGCGTTGGCCTACGAGCAGTACTTC. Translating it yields CASSFMGALAYEQYF.

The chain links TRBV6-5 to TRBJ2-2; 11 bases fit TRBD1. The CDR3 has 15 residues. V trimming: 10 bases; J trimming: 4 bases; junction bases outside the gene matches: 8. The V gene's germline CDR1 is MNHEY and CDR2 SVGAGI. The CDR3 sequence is CATEDRGPGTGELFF. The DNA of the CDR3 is TGTGCCACCGAGGACAGGGGGCCCGGCACCGGGGAGCTGTTTTTT.